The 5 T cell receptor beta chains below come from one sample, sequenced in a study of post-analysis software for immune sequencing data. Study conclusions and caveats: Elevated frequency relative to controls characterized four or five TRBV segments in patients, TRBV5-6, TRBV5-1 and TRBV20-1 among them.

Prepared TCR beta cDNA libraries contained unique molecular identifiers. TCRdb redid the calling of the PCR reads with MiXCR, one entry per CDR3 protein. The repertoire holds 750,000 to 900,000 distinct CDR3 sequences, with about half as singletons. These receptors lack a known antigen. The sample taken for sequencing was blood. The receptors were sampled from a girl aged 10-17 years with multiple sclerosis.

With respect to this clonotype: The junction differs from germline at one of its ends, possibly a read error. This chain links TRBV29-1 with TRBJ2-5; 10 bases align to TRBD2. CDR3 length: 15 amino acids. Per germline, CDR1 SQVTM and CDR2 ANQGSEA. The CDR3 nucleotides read TGCAGCGTTGAATTACTAGCGGGATCCCAAGAGATCCAGTACTTC. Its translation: CSVELLAGSQEIQYF. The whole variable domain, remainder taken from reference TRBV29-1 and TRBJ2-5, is SAVISQKPSRDICQRGTSLTIQCQVDSQVTMMFWYRQQPGQSLTLIATANQGSEATYESGFVIDKFPISRPNLTFSTLTVSNMSPEDSSIYLCSVELLAGSQEIQYFGPGTRLLVL.

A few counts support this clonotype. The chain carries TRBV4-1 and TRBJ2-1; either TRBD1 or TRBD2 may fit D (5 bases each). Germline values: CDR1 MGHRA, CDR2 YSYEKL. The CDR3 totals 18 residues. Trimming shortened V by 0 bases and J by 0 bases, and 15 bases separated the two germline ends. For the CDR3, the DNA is TGCGCCAGCAGCCAAGAACCAGGGACCTCCAGCTCCTACAATGAGCAGTTCTTC. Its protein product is CASSQEPGTSSSYNEQFF.

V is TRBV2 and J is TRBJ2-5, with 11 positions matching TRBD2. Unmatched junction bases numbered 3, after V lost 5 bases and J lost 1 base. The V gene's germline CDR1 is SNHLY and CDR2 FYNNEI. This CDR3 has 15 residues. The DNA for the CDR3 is TGTGCCAGCAGTAGACTAGCGGGACCCCAAGAGACCCAGTACTTC. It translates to CASSRLAGPQETQYF.

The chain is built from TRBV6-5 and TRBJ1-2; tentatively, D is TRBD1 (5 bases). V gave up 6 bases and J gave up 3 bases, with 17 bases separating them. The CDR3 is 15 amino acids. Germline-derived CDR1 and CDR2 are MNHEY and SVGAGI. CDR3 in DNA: TGTGCCAGCAGCAAATTTGGGGGGGGGGACTATGGCTACACCTTC. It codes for CASSKFGGGDYGYTF.

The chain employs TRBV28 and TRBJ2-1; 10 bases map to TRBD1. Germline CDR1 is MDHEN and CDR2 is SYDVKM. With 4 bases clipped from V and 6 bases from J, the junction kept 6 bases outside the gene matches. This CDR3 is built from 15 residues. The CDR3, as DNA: TGTGCCAGCAGTTCGGACAGGGGGGAACGCAATGAGCAGTTCTTC. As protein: CASSSDRGERNEQFF.